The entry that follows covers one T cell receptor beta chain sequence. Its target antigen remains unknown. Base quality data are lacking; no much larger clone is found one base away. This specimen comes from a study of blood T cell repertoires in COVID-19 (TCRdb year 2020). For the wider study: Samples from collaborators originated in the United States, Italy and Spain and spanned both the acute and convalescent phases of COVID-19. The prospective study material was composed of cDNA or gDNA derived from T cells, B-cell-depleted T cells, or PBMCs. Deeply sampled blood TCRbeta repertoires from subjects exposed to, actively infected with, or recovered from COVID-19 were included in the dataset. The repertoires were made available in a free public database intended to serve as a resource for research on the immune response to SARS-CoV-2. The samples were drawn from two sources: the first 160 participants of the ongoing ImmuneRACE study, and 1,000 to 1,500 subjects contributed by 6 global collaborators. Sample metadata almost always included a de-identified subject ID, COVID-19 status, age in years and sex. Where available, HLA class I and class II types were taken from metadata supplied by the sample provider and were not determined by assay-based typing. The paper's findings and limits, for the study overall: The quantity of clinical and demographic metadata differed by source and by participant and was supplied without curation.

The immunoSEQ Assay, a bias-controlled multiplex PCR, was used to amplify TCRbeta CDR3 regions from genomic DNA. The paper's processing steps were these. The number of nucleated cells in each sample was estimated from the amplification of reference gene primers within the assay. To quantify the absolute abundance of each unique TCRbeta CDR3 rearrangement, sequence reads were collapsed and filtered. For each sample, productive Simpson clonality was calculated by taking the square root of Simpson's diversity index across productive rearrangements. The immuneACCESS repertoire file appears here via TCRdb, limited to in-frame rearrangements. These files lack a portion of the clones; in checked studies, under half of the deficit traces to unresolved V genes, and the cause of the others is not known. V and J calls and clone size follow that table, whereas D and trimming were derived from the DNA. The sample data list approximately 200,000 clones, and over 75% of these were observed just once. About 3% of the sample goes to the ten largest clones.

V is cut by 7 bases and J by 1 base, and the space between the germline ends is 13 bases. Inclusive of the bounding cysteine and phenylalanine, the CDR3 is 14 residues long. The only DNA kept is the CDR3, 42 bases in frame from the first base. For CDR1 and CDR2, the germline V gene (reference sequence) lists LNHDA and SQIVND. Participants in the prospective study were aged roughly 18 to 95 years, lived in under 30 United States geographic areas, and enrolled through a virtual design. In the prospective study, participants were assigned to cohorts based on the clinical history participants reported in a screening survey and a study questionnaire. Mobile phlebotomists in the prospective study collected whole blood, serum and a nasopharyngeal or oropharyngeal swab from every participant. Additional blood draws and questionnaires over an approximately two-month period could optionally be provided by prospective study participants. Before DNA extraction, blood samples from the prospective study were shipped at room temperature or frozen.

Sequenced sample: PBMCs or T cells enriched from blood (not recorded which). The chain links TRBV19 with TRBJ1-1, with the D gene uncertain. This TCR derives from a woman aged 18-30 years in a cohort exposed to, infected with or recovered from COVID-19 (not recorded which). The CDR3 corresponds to CASISSGRNTEAFF. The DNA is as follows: TGTGCCAGTATATCCTCGGGGAGGAACACTGAAGCTTTCTTT. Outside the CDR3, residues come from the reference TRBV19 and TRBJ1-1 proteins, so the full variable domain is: DGGITQSPKYLFRKEGQNVTLSCEQNLNHDAMYWYRQDPGQGLRLIYYSQIVNDFQKGDIAEGYSVSREKKESFPLTVTSAQKNPTAFYLCASISSGRNTEAFFGQGTRLTVV.